This TCR beta chain comes out of a study of beta chain features in type 1 diabetes. Study context: There were 107,917,701 sorted cells examined across all samples.

The germline CDR1 and CDR2 sequences are SGHTA and FQGNSA. V trimming: 0 bases; J trimming: 2 bases; junction bases outside the gene matches: 5. This CDR3 has 17 amino acids. Sequenced material consisted of expressed TCRB transcripts (all of the isolated RNA was reverse transcribed). TCRdb's copy holds only in-frame clones and misses some; the assay was immunoSEQ multiplex PCR. The sample lists roughly 240,000 clones, 11% to 15% seen once, with about 0.03% in the top ten. This receptor was obtained from a woman in her thirties or forties in good health. The sample comprised naive CD4+ T cells from blood. The chain links TRBV7-2 to TRBJ2-1, with 9 bases matching TRBD2. CDR3 amino acids: CASSLAVAGGPYNEQFF. The CDR3 nucleotides read TGTGCCAGCAGCTTAGCGGTTGCGGGGGGGCCCTACAATGAGCAGTTCTTC.